In this sample, the clone carrying this TCR beta chain turned up a few times. Its antigen is not identified. This CDR3 region has 15 residues. V lost 0 bases, J lost 2 bases, and 4 bases stayed unmatched. CDR1 and CDR2 from the germline V gene are SGHRS and YFSETQ. It was with 60 Vbeta and 13 Jbeta primers that the PCR ran. This table comes from immunoSEQ multiplex PCR, and its TCRdb copy is limited to in-frame clones, with some not included. Of 75,000 to 95,000 clones listed, approximately 71% were seen once; the top ten hold roughly 2.8%. This sample was included in a study of cytomegalovirus exposure and HLA in healthy donors. Notes on the study in general: Cytomegalovirus-associated status was assigned to some 160 TCR beta chains.

The sequenced material came from PBMCs. This receptor was taken from a man aged 45 to 65 in good health and CMV-seronegative. The V call is TRBV5-1, the J call TRBJ2-5; 7 bases agree with TRBD2. CDR3 nucleotide sequence: TGCGCCAGCAGCTTGGCCGGGACTACGCAAGAGACCCAGTACTTC. This encodes CASSLAGTTQETQYF. The full variable domain, completed using reference TRBV5-1 and TRBJ2-5, is KAGVTQTPRYLIKTRGQQVTLSCSPISGHRSVSWYQQTPGQGLQFLFEYFSETQRNKGNFPGRFSGRQFSNSRSEMNVSTLELGDSALYLCASSLAGTTQETQYFGPGTRLLVL.